Listed below are T cell receptor beta chains from one sample, sequenced in a study of blood T cell repertoires in COVID-19. The protocol was immunoSEQ multiplex PCR, while the TCRdb copy is restricted to in-frame clones and leaves out a portion. Found here are almost 350,000 clones, roughly 90% of them singletons; the top ten hold just over 1%. Material: PBMCs or T cells enriched from blood (not recorded which). All receptors derive from a woman aged 30 to 39 who had been exposed to COVID-19. CDR3s include the opening cysteine and the closing phenylalanine or tryptophan. The order of the fields is V gene, CDR3 protein.

>TRBV27
CASSLSGADPSPYEQYF
>TRBV7-8
CASSSELRYEQYF
>TRBV5-1
CASSLASSRSTDTQYF
>TRBV24-1
CATSDFGRGRGETQYF
>TRBV29-1
CSVNQGDTIYF
>TRBV19
CASKAQQGADTEAFF
>TRBV28
CASSSAGGPYEQYF
>TRBV21-1
CASSRVRVPEAFF
>TRBV14
CASSQEGTSNSPLHF
>TRBV24-1
CATSDALAGVANEQFF
>TRBV19
CASSPWSGLAGAYNEQFF
>TRBV7-9
CASSYRPSGSYEQYF
>TRBV27
CASSLDANTGSSGANVLTF
>TRBV6-4
CASSEGLAGDTQYF
>TRBV7-9
CASGTGEGGRPTYNEQFF
>TRBV6-5
CARWTGIPNEKLFF
>TRBV2
CASTRLRNTEAFF
>TRBV4-1
CASSQEIARGNTIYF
>TRBV5-1
CASSLVTGIDYNEQFF
>TRBV3-1/TRBV3-2
CASSQRDRGPNEQFF
>TRBV24-1
CATSDSGTASLYEQYF
>TRBV7-6
CASSSGLAGAYNEQFF
>TRBV5-1
CASSPQGARGYTF
>TRBV19
CASRSWTGGHQPQHF
>TRBV5-4
CASSLGLAGADEQYF
>TRBV27
CASSVPGADKDTQYF
>TRBV5-6
CASSLRGLASTDTQYF
>TRBV12-5
CASGLVQAYEQYF
>TRBV28
CASSSLAGVYNEQFF
>TRBV29-1
CSVDDSGQLTEAFF
>TRBV7-6
CASSLVADQETQYF
>TRBV5-6
CASSLVTGTPSYEQYF
>TRBV19
CASSIGQAGQFF